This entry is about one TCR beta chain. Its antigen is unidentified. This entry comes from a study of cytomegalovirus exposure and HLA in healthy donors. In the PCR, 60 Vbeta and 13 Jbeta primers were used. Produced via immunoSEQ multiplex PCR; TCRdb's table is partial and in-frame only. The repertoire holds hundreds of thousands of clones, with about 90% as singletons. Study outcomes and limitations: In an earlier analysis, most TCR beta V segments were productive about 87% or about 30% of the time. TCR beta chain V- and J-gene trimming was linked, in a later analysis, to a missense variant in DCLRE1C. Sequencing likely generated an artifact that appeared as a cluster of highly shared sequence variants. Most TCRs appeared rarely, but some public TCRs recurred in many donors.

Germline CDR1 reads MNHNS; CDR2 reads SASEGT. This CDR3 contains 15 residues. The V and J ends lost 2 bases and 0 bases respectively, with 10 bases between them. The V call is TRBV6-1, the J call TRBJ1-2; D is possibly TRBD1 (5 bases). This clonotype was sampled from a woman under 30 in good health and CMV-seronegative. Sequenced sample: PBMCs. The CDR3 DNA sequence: TGTGCCAGCAGTGAACTGGACAATGCTAACTATGGCTACACCTTC. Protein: CASSELDNANYGYTF.